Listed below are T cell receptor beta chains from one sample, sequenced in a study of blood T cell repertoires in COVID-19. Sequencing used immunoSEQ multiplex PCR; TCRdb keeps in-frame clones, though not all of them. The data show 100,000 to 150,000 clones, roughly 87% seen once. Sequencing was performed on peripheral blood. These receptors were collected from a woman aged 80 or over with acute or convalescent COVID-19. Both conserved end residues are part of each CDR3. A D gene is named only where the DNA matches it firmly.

TGCGCCAGCAGCCACGGGGAGGGTCGGTCACCCCTCCACTTT,CASSHGEGRSPLHF,TRBV5-1,TRBJ1-6,NA
TGTGCCACCAGCACCCGACTAGCGGGGAACTACAATGAGCAGTTCTTC,CATSTRLAGNYNEQFF,TRBV15,TRBJ2-1,TRBD2
TGCGCCAGCAGCTTGTTCTTGACAGGGAACACCGGGGAGCTGTTTTTT,CASSLFLTGNTGELFF,TRBV5-1,TRBJ2-2,NA
TGTGCCAGCAGTTTCTGGCCGGGACAGGGACTCGGCTACACCTTC,CASSFWPGQGLGYTF,TRBV28,TRBJ1-2,TRBD1
TGTGCCAGCAGCTTTAGGGGTACGGGCTCGTTCGGGAGTGGCTACACCTTC,CASSFRGTGSFGSGYTF,TRBV5-6,TRBJ1-2,NA
TGTGCCAGCAGCCTTCGACAGGGTTCAATATATGATTCACCCCTCCACTTT,CASSLRQGSIYDSPLHF,TRBV3-1/TRBV3-2,TRBJ1-6,TRBD1
TGTGCCAGCAGCGAACTCGGCAGGTCGGCAAAAAAACTGTTTTTT,CASSELGRSAKKLFF,TRBV11-2,TRBJ1-4,NA
TGTGCCAGCAGTTTGATCGAGTATGGCTACACCTTC,CASSLIEYGYTF,TRBV28,TRBJ1-2,NA
TGTGCCACCAGTGATTTTTCCCCCCGAGGGTCCTACGAGCAGTACTTC,CATSDFSPRGSYEQYF,TRBV24-1,TRBJ2-7,NA
TGTGCCAGCAGCCCAACGACAAGGCAGGACACTGAAGCTTTCTTT,CASSPTTRQDTEAFF,TRBV4-2,TRBJ1-1,NA
TGTGCCAGCAGTACGGACAGCGGTGGCTACACCTTC,CASSTDSGGYTF,TRBV5-4,TRBJ1-2,NA
TGTGCCAGCAGTCCTCTGACAGCTTACTATGGCTACACCTTC,CASSPLTAYYGYTF,TRBV3-1/TRBV3-2,TRBJ1-2,NA
TGTGCCAGTAGTCCCAATCGGGGACAGGGAAGTCGGGAGGCAAACACCATATATTTT,CASSPNRGQGSREANTIYF,TRBV19,TRBJ1-3,TRBD1
TGTGCCAGCAGTGAACCCCCGACAGATACGCAGTATTTT,CASSEPPTDTQYF,TRBV6-1,TRBJ2-3,NA
TGTGCCAGCAGTTTAAGCATGTACAGGGGGGGCGGCTACACCTTC,CASSLSMYRGGGYTF,TRBV28,TRBJ1-2,TRBD1
TGTGCCAGCAGCCTCCGGGACAATAGCGGGGAGCTGTTTTTT,CASSLRDNSGELFF,TRBV5-4,TRBJ2-2,NA
TGTGCCAGCAGTCCTGGGGGGGGAGGTCAGCCCCAGCATTTT,CASSPGGGGQPQHF,TRBV27,TRBJ1-5,NA
TGTGCCAGCAGCCAACGTACAGGAAACTATGGCTACACCTTC,CASSQRTGNYGYTF,TRBV4-2,TRBJ1-2,NA
TGTGCCATCAGCATCGCGGGACAGGAATACAATGAGCAGTTCTTC,CAISIAGQEYNEQFF,TRBV10-3,TRBJ2-1,TRBD1
TGCGCCAGCAGCTTGACTCCGGGACAGTCCATTCCCCAGTACTTC,CASSLTPGQSIPQYF,TRBV5-1,TRBJ2-5,TRBD1
TGTGCCAGCGACAGCTCTGGAAACACCATATATTTT,CASDSSGNTIYF,TRBV2,TRBJ1-3,NA